A selection of T cell receptor beta chains follows, all from one sample in a study of Ad26.COV2.S vaccination and SARS-CoV-2 variants. This table comes from immunoSEQ multiplex PCR, and its TCRdb copy is limited to in-frame clones, with some not included. The table lists around 420,000 clones, around 87% of them singletons. The starting material was peripheral blood, obtained in a trial of Ad26.COV2.S vaccine versus placebo. The receptors originated from a person between 18 and 65 years old who received the Ad26.COV2.S COVID-19 vaccine or a placebo. CDR3s include the opening cysteine and the closing phenylalanine or tryptophan. The D gene is left open where the match is weak. Clone size is shown for a subset of rows, as once, few, many or a class of expanded clone.

d_call: .
clone_size: once
j_call: TRBJ2-7
v_call: TRBV5-1
cdr3_nt: TGCGCCAGTAGGGGGTACGGAGCCTACGAGCAGTACTTC
cdr3_aa: CASRGYGAYEQYF

d_call: TRBD1
clone_size: .
j_call: TRBJ2-1
v_call: TRBV29-1
cdr3_nt: TGCAGCGTTGAAGGCCGACAGGGGGGATACAATGAGCAGTTCTTC
cdr3_aa: CSVEGRQGGYNEQFF

d_call: .
clone_size: .
j_call: TRBJ2-2
v_call: TRBV19
cdr3_nt: TGTGCCAGTAGTATAGAAAGGGCAGCCGGGGAGCTGTTTTTT
cdr3_aa: CASSIERAAGELFF

d_call: TRBD1
clone_size: .
j_call: TRBJ1-4
v_call: TRBV7-9
cdr3_nt: TGTGCCAGCAGCTTGACAGGGGTTGAAAAACTGTTTTTT
cdr3_aa: CASSLTGVEKLFF

d_call: TRBD2
clone_size: .
j_call: TRBJ2-3
v_call: TRBV5-1
cdr3_nt: TGCGCCAGCAGCCATAGCGGGAAGAGCACAGATACGCAGTATTTT
cdr3_aa: CASSHSGKSTDTQYF

d_call: .
clone_size: few
j_call: TRBJ1-2
v_call: TRBV5-6
cdr3_nt: TGTGCCAGCAGCAGAGGGGTGTATGGCTACACCTTC
cdr3_aa: CASSRGVYGYTF

d_call: .
clone_size: .
j_call: TRBJ2-5
v_call: TRBV2
cdr3_nt: TGTGCCAGCAGTGAAGCGTGGAACACTGGAGAGACCCAGTACTTC
cdr3_aa: CASSEAWNTGETQYF

d_call: TRBD1
clone_size: .
j_call: TRBJ2-7
v_call: TRBV10-3
cdr3_nt: TGTGCCATCAGTGACTACAGGGGGCGGTTATACGAGCAGTACTTC
cdr3_aa: CAISDYRGRLYEQYF

d_call: .
clone_size: once
j_call: TRBJ2-7
v_call: TRBV7-2
cdr3_nt: TGTGCCAGCAGCCCACTCAGGGGGGACGTCTACGAGCAGTACTTC
cdr3_aa: CASSPLRGDVYEQYF

d_call: .
clone_size: .
j_call: TRBJ2-7
v_call: TRBV4-1
cdr3_nt: TGCGCCAGCAGCCAAGATGTCAGGGACTGGCTCGAGCAGTACTTC
cdr3_aa: CASSQDVRDWLEQYF

d_call: .
clone_size: .
j_call: TRBJ2-3
v_call: TRBV4-1
cdr3_nt: TGCGCCAGCAGCCAAGATCTGGGGGTCCCGGATACGCAGTATTTT
cdr3_aa: CASSQDLGVPDTQYF

d_call: .
clone_size: .
j_call: TRBJ1-2
v_call: TRBV6-4
cdr3_nt: TGTGCCAGCAGTGACTCTGGTCAGAATGGCTACACCTTC
cdr3_aa: CASSDSGQNGYTF

d_call: .
clone_size: .
j_call: TRBJ1-5
v_call: TRBV7-6
cdr3_nt: TGTGCCAGCAGCCCCAGGGTGGGGATGGATCAGCCCCAGCATTTT
cdr3_aa: CASSPRVGMDQPQHF

d_call: .
clone_size: .
j_call: TRBJ1-2
v_call: TRBV19
cdr3_nt: TGTGCCAGTAGTATCCAGGTAGAAGGCTATGGCTACACCTTC
cdr3_aa: CASSIQVEGYGYTF

d_call: TRBD2
clone_size: .
j_call: TRBJ2-1
v_call: TRBV5-4
cdr3_nt: TGTGCCAGCAGCTTGGGTCCGGGACTAGCCAACAATGAGCAGTTCTTC
cdr3_aa: CASSLGPGLANNEQFF

d_call: .
clone_size: .
j_call: TRBJ1-1
v_call: TRBV19
cdr3_nt: TGTGCCAGTAGTTTGGGACTATGGGCTGAAGCTTTCTTT
cdr3_aa: CASSLGLWAEAFF

d_call: TRBD1
clone_size: few
j_call: TRBJ1-1
v_call: TRBV3-1/TRBV3-2
cdr3_nt: TGTGCCAGCAGCCGACCAGGACAGGCGAGTGAGGAAGCTTTCTTT
cdr3_aa: CASSRPGQASEEAFF

d_call: TRBD1
clone_size: .
j_call: TRBJ2-5
v_call: TRBV28
cdr3_nt: TGTGCCAGCAGCCCGCCGCCCCGGGACAGGGTTGGTTGGGAGACCCAGTACTTC
cdr3_aa: CASSPPPRDRVGWETQYF

d_call: .
clone_size: .
j_call: TRBJ2-7
v_call: TRBV18
cdr3_nt: TGTGCCAGCTCGGGGGACCGCCGCTACGAGCAGTACTTC
cdr3_aa: CASSGDRRYEQYF

d_call: .
clone_size: .
j_call: TRBJ1-4
v_call: TRBV9
cdr3_nt: TGTGCCAGCAGCACCGACAATAATGAAAAACTGTTTTTT
cdr3_aa: CASSTDNNEKLFF

d_call: TRBD2
clone_size: .
j_call: TRBJ2-3
v_call: TRBV7-2
cdr3_nt: TGTGCCAGCAGCTTACGTGGCGGGGGTGCGATTGGCACAGATACGCAGTATTTT
cdr3_aa: CASSLRGGGAIGTDTQYF

d_call: .
clone_size: .
j_call: TRBJ1-6
v_call: TRBV7-9
cdr3_nt: TGTGCCAGCAGCTCGGGCTCCTCCTCGTATAATTCACCCCTCCACTTT
cdr3_aa: CASSSGSSSYNSPLHF

d_call: .
clone_size: .
j_call: TRBJ2-3
v_call: TRBV6-5
cdr3_nt: TGTGCCAGCAGCCCACTGACGAGCACAGATACGCAGTATTTT
cdr3_aa: CASSPLTSTDTQYF

d_call: .
clone_size: .
j_call: TRBJ1-1
v_call: TRBV7-9
cdr3_nt: TGTGCCAGCAGCCCCTCCACGGATGAAGCTTTCTTT
cdr3_aa: CASSPSTDEAFF

d_call: .
clone_size: .
j_call: TRBJ2-7
v_call: TRBV9
cdr3_nt: TGTGCCAGCAGCGTAGCCGGGTCGGGGGAGCAGTACTTC
cdr3_aa: CASSVAGSGEQYF

d_call: .
clone_size: .
j_call: TRBJ2-6
v_call: TRBV27
cdr3_nt: TGTGCCAGCAGTTTAAGTAGCTCTGGGGCCAACGTCCTGACTTTC
cdr3_aa: CASSLSSSGANVLTF

d_call: .
clone_size: .
j_call: TRBJ1-5
v_call: TRBV6-2/TRBV6-3
cdr3_nt: TGTGCCAGCAGTTATTTCGGACAGATTAGCAATCAGCCCCAGCATTTT
cdr3_aa: CASSYFGQISNQPQHF

d_call: TRBD1
clone_size: .
j_call: TRBJ1-3
v_call: TRBV4-1
cdr3_nt: TGCGCCAGCAGCCAGGCCAGGGGGACACAGAGCACCATATATTTT
cdr3_aa: CASSQARGTQSTIYF

d_call: .
clone_size: .
j_call: TRBJ2-4
v_call: TRBV7-9
cdr3_nt: TGTGCCAGCAGCTTATGGGGGGTGGCCAAAAACATTCAGTACTTC
cdr3_aa: CASSLWGVAKNIQYF

d_call: TRBD2
clone_size: .
j_call: TRBJ2-1
v_call: TRBV2
cdr3_nt: TGTGCCAGCAGTGAAACTAGCGGGGGCAAGAATGAGCAGTTCTTC
cdr3_aa: CASSETSGGKNEQFF

d_call: TRBD2
clone_size: .
j_call: TRBJ2-5
v_call: TRBV7-3
cdr3_nt: TGTGCCAGCAGCTTAGGACTAGCGGGGGGCCAAGAGACCCAGTACTTC
cdr3_aa: CASSLGLAGGQETQYF

d_call: .
clone_size: .
j_call: TRBJ1-5
v_call: TRBV4-1
cdr3_nt: TGCGCCAGCAGCCAAGTTACGGGGACCAACAATCAGCCCCAGCATTTT
cdr3_aa: CASSQVTGTNNQPQHF

d_call: .
clone_size: once
j_call: TRBJ2-1
v_call: TRBV12-3/TRBV12-4
cdr3_nt: TGTGCCAGCAGTTTAGAGATTGGCAATGAGCAGTTCTTC
cdr3_aa: CASSLEIGNEQFF

d_call: .
clone_size: .
j_call: TRBJ2-5
v_call: TRBV11-2
cdr3_nt: TGTGCCAGCAGGCTGGGGGTCCTCCAGTACTTC
cdr3_aa: CASRLGVLQYF

d_call: .
clone_size: .
j_call: TRBJ2-7
v_call: TRBV6-2/TRBV6-3
cdr3_nt: TGTGCCAGCAGTTACTCCCGGGGGATCTACGAGCAGTACTTC
cdr3_aa: CASSYSRGIYEQYF

d_call: .
clone_size: .
j_call: TRBJ2-2
v_call: TRBV7-9
cdr3_nt: TGTGCCAGCAGCTTAGGGACAACGAACACCGGGGAGCTGTTTTTT
cdr3_aa: CASSLGTTNTGELFF

d_call: TRBD2
clone_size: .
j_call: TRBJ2-5
v_call: TRBV6-2/TRBV6-3
cdr3_nt: TGTGCCAGCAGCCGCCTAGCGGGGTCCCAAGAGACCCAGTACTTC
cdr3_aa: CASSRLAGSQETQYF

d_call: TRBD2
clone_size: many
j_call: TRBJ2-7
v_call: TRBV6-5
cdr3_nt: TGTGCCAGCACCCCACAACCCAGGGAGGGCTACGAGCAGTACTTC
cdr3_aa: CASTPQPREGYEQYF

d_call: .
clone_size: .
j_call: TRBJ1-2
v_call: TRBV30
cdr3_nt: TGTGCCTGGAGACCCCAGGGGACCCCCTATGGCTACACCTTC
cdr3_aa: CAWRPQGTPYGYTF

d_call: TRBD1
clone_size: .
j_call: TRBJ2-2
v_call: TRBV5-1
cdr3_nt: TGCGCCAGCAGCCCCGAGTGGGACAGGGCTGCCACCGGGGAGCTGTTTTTT
cdr3_aa: CASSPEWDRAATGELFF

d_call: TRBD2
clone_size: .
j_call: TRBJ2-1
v_call: TRBV2
cdr3_nt: TGTGCCAGCAGTGAAGATATAGCGGGGGGCCCCTACAATGAGCAGTTCTTC
cdr3_aa: CASSEDIAGGPYNEQFF

d_call: .
clone_size: .
j_call: TRBJ1-1
v_call: TRBV2
cdr3_nt: TGTGCCAGCAGAGAGGGGGAGACCACTGAAGCTTTCTTT
cdr3_aa: CASREGETTEAFF

d_call: .
clone_size: .
j_call: TRBJ2-7
v_call: TRBV7-9
cdr3_nt: TGTGCCAGCAGCTTAGCGAGGCACTTATTTGGGGGTGACGAGCAGTACTTC
cdr3_aa: CASSLARHLFGGDEQYF

d_call: TRBD1
clone_size: .
j_call: TRBJ2-7
v_call: TRBV3-1/TRBV3-2
cdr3_nt: TGTGCCAGCACAGTGGACAGGGGAGACTCCTACGAGCAGTACTTC
cdr3_aa: CASTVDRGDSYEQYF